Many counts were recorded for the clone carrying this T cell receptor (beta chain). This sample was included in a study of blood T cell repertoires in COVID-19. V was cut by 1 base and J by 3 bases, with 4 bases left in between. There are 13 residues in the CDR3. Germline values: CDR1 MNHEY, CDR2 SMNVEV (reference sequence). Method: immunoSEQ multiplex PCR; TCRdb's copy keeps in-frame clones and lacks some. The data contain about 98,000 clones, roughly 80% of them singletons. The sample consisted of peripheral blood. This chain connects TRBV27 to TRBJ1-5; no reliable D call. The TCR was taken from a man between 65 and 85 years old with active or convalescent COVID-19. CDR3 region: CASSLFYNQPQHF. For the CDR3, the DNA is TGTGCCAGCAGTTTATTTTACAATCAGCCCCAGCATTTT.